The clone carrying this T cell receptor (beta chain) was found many times. Its matching antigen is unknown. The sample belongs to a study of metastatic and nonmetastatic thyroid tumors. About the study: From malignant and benign thyroid patients, repertoires in blood and in tumor or nodule tissue were compared.

Original data processing: The distant-metastasis classifier for papillary thyroid cancer was built from CDR3 differences across clinicopathological groups. TCRdb ran MiXCR on the PCR reads. Here the V and J calls rest on TCRdb's processing, not on the authors' analysis. The top ten hold 8% to 10% of the sample, which has about 38,000 clones, roughly 26% seen once. No patient had received any treatment before thyroid surgery. Study-wide findings and caveats: When malignant thyroid tumors were compared with benign nodules, TCR beta diversity was reportedly significantly higher in the malignant tumors. This held in both blood and tumor samples.

This sequence originates from a female donor with papillary thyroid cancer or a benign thyroid nodule (not recorded which). Some clones in this sample may be carry-over from other donors' samples. The specimen was blood.

CDR3 DNA: TGTGCCAGCAGCTCCAAAGGGGGGGTGGGCGCTGAAGCTTTCTTT. Translated: CASSSKGGVGAEAFF. The genes are TRBV14 and TRBJ1-1; D possibly corresponds to TRBD1 (6 bases). This CDR3 is built from 15 residues. Germline assignment: CDR1 SGHDN and CDR2 FVKESK. With 5 bases removed from V and 6 bases from J, the gap between germline ends came to 19 bases.